This T cell receptor (beta chain) is from a study of blood T cells in healthy people across ages. This clonotype was observed a few times. Trimming took 6 bases from V and 2 from J; bases not matched to a gene: 12. This CDR3 is 16 amino acids long. Germline V gene sequence: CDR1 MGHDK, CDR2 SYGVNS. Primers used in a second PCR of about 7 to 12 cycles were a sample-barcoded 5' primer and a J-beta primer mix. A template-switch adaptor containing 12 random nucleotides labeled each cDNA molecule. Per-sample output comprised a minimum of 3 million paired-end reads containing CDR3. In TCRdb, the 5' RACE reads were re-called with MiXCR into one record per CDR3 protein. Seen here are about 640,000 distinct CDR3 sequences, roughly 53% observed once, and the top ten hold 30% to 45%.

This chain links TRBV25-1 with TRBJ2-5; 7 nucleotides line up with TRBD1. The sequenced sample was blood. This sequence originates from a man in his fifties or sixties in good health. For the CDR3, the DNA is TGTGCCAGCAGCTTCATATCCGGGACAGCTCAAGAGACCCAGTACTTC. Encoded protein: CASSFISGTAQETQYF.